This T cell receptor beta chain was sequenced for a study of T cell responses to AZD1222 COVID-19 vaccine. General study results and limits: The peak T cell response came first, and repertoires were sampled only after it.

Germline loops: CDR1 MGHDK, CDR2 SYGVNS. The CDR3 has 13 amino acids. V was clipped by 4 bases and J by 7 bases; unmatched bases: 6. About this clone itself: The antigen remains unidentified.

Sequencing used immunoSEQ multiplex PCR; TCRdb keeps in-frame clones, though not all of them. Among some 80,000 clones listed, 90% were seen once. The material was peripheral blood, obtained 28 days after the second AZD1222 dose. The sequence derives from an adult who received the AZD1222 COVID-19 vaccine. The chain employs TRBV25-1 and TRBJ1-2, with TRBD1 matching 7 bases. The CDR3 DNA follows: TGTGCCAGCAGTGCAAGGACAGGTGGTGGCTACACCTTC. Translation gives CASSARTGGGYTF.